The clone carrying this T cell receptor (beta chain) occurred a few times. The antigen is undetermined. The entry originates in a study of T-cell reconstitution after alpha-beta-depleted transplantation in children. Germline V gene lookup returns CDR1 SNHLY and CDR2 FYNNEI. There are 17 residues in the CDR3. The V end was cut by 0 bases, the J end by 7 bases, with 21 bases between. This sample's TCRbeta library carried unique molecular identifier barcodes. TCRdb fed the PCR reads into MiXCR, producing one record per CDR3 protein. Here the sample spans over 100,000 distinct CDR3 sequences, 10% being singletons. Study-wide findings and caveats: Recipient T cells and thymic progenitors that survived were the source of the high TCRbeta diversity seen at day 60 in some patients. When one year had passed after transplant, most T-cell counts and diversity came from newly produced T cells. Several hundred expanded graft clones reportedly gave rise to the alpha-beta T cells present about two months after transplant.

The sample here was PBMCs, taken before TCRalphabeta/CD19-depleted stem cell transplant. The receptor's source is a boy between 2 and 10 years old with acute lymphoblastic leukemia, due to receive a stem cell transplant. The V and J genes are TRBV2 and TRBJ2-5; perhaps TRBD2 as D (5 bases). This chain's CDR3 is CASSEALALPIFTTQYF. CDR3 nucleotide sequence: TGTGCCAGCAGTGAAGCCCTAGCACTTCCAATCTTTACGACCCAGTACTTC.